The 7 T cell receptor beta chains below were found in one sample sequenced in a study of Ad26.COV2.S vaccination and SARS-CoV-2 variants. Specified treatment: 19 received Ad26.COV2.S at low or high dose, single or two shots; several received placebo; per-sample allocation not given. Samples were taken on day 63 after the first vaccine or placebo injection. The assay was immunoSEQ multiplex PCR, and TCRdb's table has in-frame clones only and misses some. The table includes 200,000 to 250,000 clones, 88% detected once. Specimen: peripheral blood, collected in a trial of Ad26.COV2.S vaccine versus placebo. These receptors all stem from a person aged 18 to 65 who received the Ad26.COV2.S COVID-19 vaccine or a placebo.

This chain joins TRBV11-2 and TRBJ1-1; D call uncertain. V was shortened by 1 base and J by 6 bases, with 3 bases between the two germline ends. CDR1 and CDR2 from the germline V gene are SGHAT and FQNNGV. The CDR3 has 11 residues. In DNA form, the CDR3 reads TGTGCCAGCAGCTTAGGCCCTGAAGCTTTCTTT. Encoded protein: CASSLGPEAFF. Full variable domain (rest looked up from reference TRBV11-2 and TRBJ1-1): EAGVAQSPRYKIIEKRQSVAFWCNPISGHATLYWYQQILGQGPKLLIQFQNNGVVDDSQLPKDRFSAERLKGVDSTLKIQPAKLEDSAVYLCASSLGPEAFFGQGTRLTVV.

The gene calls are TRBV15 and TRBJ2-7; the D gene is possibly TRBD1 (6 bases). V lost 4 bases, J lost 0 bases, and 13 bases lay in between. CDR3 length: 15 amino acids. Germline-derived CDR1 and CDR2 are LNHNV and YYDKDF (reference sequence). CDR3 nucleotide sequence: TGTGCCACCAGCAACCAGGGGCACTTCTCCTACGAGCAGTACTTC. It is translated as CATSNQGHFSYEQYF.

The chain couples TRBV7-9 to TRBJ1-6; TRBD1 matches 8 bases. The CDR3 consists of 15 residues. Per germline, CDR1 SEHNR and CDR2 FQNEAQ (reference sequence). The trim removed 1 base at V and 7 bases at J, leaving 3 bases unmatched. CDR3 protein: CASSLDRGWNSPLHF. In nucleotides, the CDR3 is TGTGCCAGCAGCTTAGACAGGGGGTGGAATTCACCCCTCCACTTT.

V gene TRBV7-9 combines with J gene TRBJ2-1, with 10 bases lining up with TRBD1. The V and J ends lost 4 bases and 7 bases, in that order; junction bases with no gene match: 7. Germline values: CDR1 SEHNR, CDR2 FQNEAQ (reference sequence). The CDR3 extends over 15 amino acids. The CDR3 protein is CASSSPGQGINEQFF. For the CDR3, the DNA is TGTGCCAGCAGCTCTCCGGGACAGGGGATAAATGAGCAGTTCTTC.

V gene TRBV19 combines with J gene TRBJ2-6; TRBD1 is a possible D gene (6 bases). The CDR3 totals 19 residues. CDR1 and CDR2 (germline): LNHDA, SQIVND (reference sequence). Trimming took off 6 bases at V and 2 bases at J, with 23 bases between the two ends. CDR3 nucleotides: TGTGCCAGTAGCTCCCAGGGCAGGGGCCGACCCGCTGGGGCCAACGTCCTGACTTTC. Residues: CASSSQGRGRPAGANVLTF.

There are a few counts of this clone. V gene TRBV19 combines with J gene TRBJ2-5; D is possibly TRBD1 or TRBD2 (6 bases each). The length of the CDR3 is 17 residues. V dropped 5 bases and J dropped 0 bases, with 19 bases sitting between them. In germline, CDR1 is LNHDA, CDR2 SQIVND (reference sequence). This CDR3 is CASSPRRGASNQETQYF. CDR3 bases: TGTGCCAGTAGTCCCCGTAGGGGGGCGTCTAACCAAGAGACCCAGTACTTC.

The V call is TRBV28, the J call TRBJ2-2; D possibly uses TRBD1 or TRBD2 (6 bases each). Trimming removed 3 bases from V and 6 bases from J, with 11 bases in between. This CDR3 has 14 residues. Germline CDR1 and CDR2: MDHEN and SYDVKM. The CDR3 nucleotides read TGTGCCAGCAGTTTTTGGGGGGCGCCCGGGGAGCTGTTTTTT. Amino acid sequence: CASSFWGAPGELFF.